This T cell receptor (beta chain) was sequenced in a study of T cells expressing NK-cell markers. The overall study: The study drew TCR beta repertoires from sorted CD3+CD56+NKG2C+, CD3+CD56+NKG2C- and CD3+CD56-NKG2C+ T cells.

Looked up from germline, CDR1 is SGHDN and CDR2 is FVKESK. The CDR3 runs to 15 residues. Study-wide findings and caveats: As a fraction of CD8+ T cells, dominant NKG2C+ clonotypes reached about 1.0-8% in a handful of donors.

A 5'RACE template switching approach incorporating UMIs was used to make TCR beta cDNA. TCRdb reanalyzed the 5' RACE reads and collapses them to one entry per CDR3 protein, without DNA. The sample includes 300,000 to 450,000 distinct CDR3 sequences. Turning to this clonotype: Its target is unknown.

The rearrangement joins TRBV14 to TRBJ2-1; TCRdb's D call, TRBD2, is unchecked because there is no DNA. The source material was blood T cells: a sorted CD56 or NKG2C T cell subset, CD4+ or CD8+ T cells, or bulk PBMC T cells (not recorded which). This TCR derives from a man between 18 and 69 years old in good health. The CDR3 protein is CASSHGLAGVNEQFF.